The rows below give T cell receptor beta chains drawn from one sample of a study of cytomegalovirus exposure and HLA in healthy donors. Libraries were prepared by immunoSEQ multiplex PCR; TCRdb keeps only in-frame clonotypes and omits some of them. This table has around 100,000 clones, 75% to 80% appearing once. The sequencing input was PBMCs. Receptors were obtained from a man aged 55 to 70 in good health and CMV-seropositive. The CDR3 runs from the conserved cysteine through the conserved F or W. A D gene is named only where the DNA matches it firmly. Clone size is given for some rows only: seen once, a few or many times, or a class if the clone is expanded.

CDR3: CASSQDEGAGQPQHF
DNA: TGCGCCAGCAGCCAAGACGAGGGCGCGGGTCAGCCCCAGCATTTT
V: TRBV4-1
size: .
D: .
J: TRBJ1-5

CDR3: CASSSGQGAPSPLHF
DNA: TGTGCCAGCAGCAGCGGACAGGGGGCGCCTTCACCCCTCCACTTT
V: TRBV5-4
size: .
D: TRBD1
J: TRBJ1-6

CDR3: CASSSRGLGWFGEAQYF
DNA: TGTGCCAGCAGCTCGCGGGGCCTAGGGTGGTTCGGAGAGGCCCAGTACTTC
V: TRBV5-6
size: .
D: .
J: TRBJ2-5

CDR3: CASSPGTGGNGELFF
DNA: TGTGCCAGCAGCCCCGGGACAGGGGGGAACGGGGAGCTGTTTTTT
V: TRBV7-2
size: .
D: TRBD1
J: TRBJ2-2

CDR3: CASSLDQGNSYNEQFF
DNA: TGTGCCAGCAGCTTGGATCAGGGGAACTCCTACAATGAGCAGTTCTTC
V: TRBV5-6
size: .
D: .
J: TRBJ2-1

CDR3: CASSEDRGLHGGNEKLFF
DNA: TGTGCCAGCAGTGAGGACAGGGGGCTCCACGGAGGTAATGAAAAACTGTTTTTT
V: TRBV6-1
size: few
D: TRBD1
J: TRBJ1-4

CDR3: CAWTRGLRSNTEAFF
DNA: TGTGCCTGGACCAGGGGGCTACGCTCGAACACTGAAGCTTTCTTT
V: TRBV30
size: .
D: TRBD1
J: TRBJ1-1

CDR3: CASSTETGYNSPLHF
DNA: TGTGCCAGCAGTACCGAAACAGGGTATAATTCACCCCTCCACTTT
V: TRBV6-6
size: few
D: .
J: TRBJ1-6

CDR3: CASSQDLGANLNTEAFF
DNA: TGTGCCAGCAGCCAAGATTTGGGGGCGAATTTGAACACTGAAGCTTTCTTT
V: TRBV14
size: .
D: .
J: TRBJ1-1

CDR3: CASSSLAGGPDSYNEQFF
DNA: TGTGCCAGCAGCTCGCTAGCGGGGGGGCCAGACTCCTACAATGAGCAGTTCTTC
V: TRBV11-3
size: .
D: TRBD2
J: TRBJ2-1

CDR3: CASSPRQGRAFF
DNA: TGTGCCAGCAGCCCCAGACAGGGGAGAGCTTTCTTT
V: TRBV11-2
size: once
D: TRBD1
J: TRBJ1-1

CDR3: CASRLKGGGRLIGKYNSPLHF
DNA: TGTGCAAGTCGCTTAAAGGGAGGCGGACGCCTGATTGGGAAATATAATTCACCCCTCCACTTT
V: TRBV12-2
size: .
D: .
J: TRBJ1-6

CDR3: CASSHRTDYGYTF
DNA: TGTGCCAGCAGCCACAGAACGGACTATGGCTACACCTTC
V: TRBV6-1
size: few
D: .
J: TRBJ1-2

CDR3: CASSQKQGVKETQYF
DNA: TGTGCCAGCAGCCAGAAACAGGGGGTGAAAGAGACCCAGTACTTC
V: TRBV5-6
size: .
D: TRBD1
J: TRBJ2-5

CDR3: CASRGGEGIYGYTF
DNA: TGTGCCAGCAGAGGCGGGGAGGGGATCTATGGCTACACCTTC
V: TRBV6-1
size: .
D: .
J: TRBJ1-2

CDR3: CASSLALYTDTQYF
DNA: TGTGCCAGCAGCTTAGCCCTCTACACAGATACGCAGTATTTT
V: TRBV11-1
size: .
D: .
J: TRBJ2-3

CDR3: CASSARTSGRTDTQYF
DNA: TGTGCCAGCAGTGCCAGGACTAGCGGACGCACAGATACGCAGTATTTT
V: TRBV2
size: .
D: TRBD2
J: TRBJ2-3

CDR3: CASKGLAGYNEQFF
DNA: TGTGCCAGCAAGGGACTAGCGGGGTACAATGAGCAGTTCTTC
V: TRBV2
size: .
D: TRBD2
J: TRBJ2-1

CDR3: CASSPIGGPSSYGYTF
DNA: TGTGCCAGCAGCCCGATAGGAGGGCCTTCTAGCTATGGCTACACCTTC
V: TRBV27
size: .
D: .
J: TRBJ1-2

CDR3: CASSLPRETQYF
DNA: TGTGCCAGCAGCTTACCCCGGGAGACCCAGTACTTC
V: TRBV5-4
size: .
D: .
J: TRBJ2-5